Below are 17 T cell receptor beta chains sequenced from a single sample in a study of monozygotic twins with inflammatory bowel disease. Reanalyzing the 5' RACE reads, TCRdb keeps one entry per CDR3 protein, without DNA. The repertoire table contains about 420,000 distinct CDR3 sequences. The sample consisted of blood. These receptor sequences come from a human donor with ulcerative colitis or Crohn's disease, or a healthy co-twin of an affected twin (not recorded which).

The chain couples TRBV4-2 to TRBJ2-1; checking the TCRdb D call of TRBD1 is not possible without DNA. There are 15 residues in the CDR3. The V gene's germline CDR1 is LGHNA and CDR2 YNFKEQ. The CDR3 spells CASSQESLGDNEQFF.

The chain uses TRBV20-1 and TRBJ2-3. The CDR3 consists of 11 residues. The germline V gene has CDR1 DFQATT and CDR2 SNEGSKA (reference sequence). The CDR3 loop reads CSARLTDTQYF.

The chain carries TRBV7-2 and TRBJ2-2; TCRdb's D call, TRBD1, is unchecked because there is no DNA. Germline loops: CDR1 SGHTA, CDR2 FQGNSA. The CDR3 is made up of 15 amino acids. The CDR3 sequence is CASSYRGQNTGELFF.

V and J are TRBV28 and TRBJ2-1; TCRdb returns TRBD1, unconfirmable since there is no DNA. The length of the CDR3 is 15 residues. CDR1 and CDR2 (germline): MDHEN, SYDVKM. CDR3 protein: CASSSPGTRHHEQFF.

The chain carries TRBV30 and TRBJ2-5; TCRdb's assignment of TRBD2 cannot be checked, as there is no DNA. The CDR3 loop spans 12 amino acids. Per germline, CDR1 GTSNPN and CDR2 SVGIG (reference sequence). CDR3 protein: CAWTSGQETQYF.

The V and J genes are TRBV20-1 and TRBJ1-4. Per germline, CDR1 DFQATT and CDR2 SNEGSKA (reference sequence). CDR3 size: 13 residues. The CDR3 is CSASPRGGEKLFF.

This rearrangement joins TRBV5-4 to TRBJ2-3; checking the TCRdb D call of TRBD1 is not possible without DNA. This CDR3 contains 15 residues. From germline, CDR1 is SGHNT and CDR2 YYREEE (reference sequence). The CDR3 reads CASSPRTGGTDTQYF.

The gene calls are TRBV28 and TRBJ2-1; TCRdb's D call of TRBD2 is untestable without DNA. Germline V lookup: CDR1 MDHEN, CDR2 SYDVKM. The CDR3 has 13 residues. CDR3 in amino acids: CASRGGGGNEQFF.

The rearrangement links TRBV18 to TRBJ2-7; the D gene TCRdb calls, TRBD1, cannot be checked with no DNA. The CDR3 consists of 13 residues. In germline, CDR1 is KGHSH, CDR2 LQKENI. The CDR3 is CASSTGLGYEQYF.

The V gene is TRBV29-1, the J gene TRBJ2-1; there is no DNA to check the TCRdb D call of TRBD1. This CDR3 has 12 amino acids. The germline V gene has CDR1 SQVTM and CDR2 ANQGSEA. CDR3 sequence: CSVGTDRNEQFF.

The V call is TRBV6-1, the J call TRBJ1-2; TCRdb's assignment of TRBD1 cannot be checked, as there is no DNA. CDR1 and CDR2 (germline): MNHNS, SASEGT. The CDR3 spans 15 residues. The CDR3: CASSSTTGGYYGYTF.

The CDR3 sequence: CASSQVFGGGGRETQYF. This chain uses TRBV4-1 with TRBJ2-5; the D call of TRBD1 rests on TCRdb alone, since no DNA is present to check it. Looked up from germline, CDR1 is MGHRA and CDR2 is YSYEKL. The CDR3 totals 17 residues.

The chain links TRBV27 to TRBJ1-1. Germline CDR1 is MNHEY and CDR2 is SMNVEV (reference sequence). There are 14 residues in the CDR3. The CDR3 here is CASSYSAENTEAFF.

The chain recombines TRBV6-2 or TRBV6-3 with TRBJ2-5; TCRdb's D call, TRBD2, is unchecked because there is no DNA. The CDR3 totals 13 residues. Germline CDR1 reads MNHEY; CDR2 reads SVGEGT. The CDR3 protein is CASSFAGIGTQYF.

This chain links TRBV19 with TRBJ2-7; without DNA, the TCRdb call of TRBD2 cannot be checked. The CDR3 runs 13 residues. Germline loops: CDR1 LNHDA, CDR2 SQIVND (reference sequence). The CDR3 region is CASKRTRPYEQYF.

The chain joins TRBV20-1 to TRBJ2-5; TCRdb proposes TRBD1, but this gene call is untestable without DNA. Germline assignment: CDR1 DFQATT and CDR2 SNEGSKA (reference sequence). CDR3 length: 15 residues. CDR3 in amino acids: CSARVDRGKGETQYF.

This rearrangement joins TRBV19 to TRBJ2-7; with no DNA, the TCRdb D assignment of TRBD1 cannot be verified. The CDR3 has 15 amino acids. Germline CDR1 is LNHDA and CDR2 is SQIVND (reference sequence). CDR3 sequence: CASSIPSGTGYEQYF.